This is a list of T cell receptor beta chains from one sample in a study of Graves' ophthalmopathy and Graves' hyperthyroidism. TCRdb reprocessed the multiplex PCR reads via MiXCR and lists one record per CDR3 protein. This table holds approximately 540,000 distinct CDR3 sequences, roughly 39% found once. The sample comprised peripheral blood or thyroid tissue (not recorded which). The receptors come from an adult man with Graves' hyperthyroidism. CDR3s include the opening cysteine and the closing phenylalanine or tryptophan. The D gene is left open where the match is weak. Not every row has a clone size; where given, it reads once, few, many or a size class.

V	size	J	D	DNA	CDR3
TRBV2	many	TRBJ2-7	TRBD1	TGTGCCAGCAGGGGTGGACAGGGGGTACCCTACGAGCAGTACTTC	CASRGGQGVPYEQYF
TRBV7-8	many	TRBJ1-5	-	TGTGCCAGCAGCTTAGCCAGGACAGAGGATCAGCCCCAGCATTTT	CASSLARTEDQPQHF
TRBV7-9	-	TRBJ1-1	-	TGTGCCGGCAGCCTGAGTCTATCCGGGGGCACTGAAGCTTTCTTT	CAGSLSLSGGTEAFF
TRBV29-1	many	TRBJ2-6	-	TGCAGCGTCCAAACAGGGAACGGGGCCAACGTCCTGACTTTC	CSVQTGNGANVLTF
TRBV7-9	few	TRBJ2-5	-	TGTGCCAGCAGCGCAACAGGGTTTGGGGGGACCCAGTACTTC	CASSATGFGGTQYF
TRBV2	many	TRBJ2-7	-	TGTGCCAGCAGTGAAGTTGGGGGTTACGAGCAGTACTTC	CASSEVGGYEQYF
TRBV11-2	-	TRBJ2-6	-	TGTGCCAGCAGCTTGCCAGGGGCCTACGTCCTGACTTTC	CASSLPGAYVLTF
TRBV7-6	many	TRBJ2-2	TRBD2	TGTGCCAGCAGCTTGACTAGCGGGGGGCCGAACACCGGGGAGCTGTTTTTT	CASSLTSGGPNTGELFF
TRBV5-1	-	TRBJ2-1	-	TGCGCCAACAGCTTAGTCGCGTCGTACTCGTCCTACAATGAGCAGTTCTTC	CANSLVASYSSYNEQFF
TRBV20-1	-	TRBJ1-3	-	TGCAGTGCTAATAGCGGGGTCGGGACCTCTGGAAACACCATATATTTT	CSANSGVGTSGNTIYF
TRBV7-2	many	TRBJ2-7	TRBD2	TGTGCCAGCAGCTCCCCAGGGGGTGTAAGGACTAGCGGGGGGGCAGAGTACTTC	CASSSPGGVRTSGGAEYF
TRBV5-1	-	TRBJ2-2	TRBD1	TGCGCCAGCAGCTTAGACAGGGGCGCAGGCACCGGGGAGCTGTTTTTT	CASSLDRGAGTGELFF
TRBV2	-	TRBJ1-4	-	TGTGCCAGCAGCCAAGCCGGATCCAATGAAAAACTGTTTTTT	CASSQAGSNEKLFF
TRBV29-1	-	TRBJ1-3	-	TGCAGCGTTGGGACTAGCGGGAGGTCCATATATTTT	CSVGTSGRSIYF
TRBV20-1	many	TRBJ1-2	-	TGCAGTGCTAGAGATCAACGGGGGGCTGGGATTCCTTATGGCTACACCTTC	CSARDQRGAGIPYGYTF
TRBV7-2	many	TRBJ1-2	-	TGTGCCAGCAGCCCAGGGGACTATGGCTACACCTTC	CASSPGDYGYTF
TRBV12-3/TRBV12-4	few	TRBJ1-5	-	TGTGCCAGCAGTTTAGGTGGGTTTGGCAATCAGCCCCAGCATTTT	CASSLGGFGNQPQHF
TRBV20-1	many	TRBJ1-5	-	TGCAGTGCTAAGGTGGGAGAACAGCCCCAGCATTTT	CSAKVGEQPQHF
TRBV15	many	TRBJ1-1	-	TGTGCCACCAGCAGAGATAACTGGGAGACTGAAGCTTTCTTT	CATSRDNWETEAFF
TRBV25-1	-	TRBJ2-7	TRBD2	TGTGCCAGCAGTGGCCTATCTAGCGGGATGCTCAATGAGCAGTACTTC	CASSGLSSGMLNEQYF
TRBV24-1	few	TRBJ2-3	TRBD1	TGTGCCACCAGTGATTCACAAAGACAGGGGAGAAGAGATACGCAGTATTTT	CATSDSQRQGRRDTQYF
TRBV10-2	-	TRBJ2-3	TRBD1	TGCGCCAGCAGTGAGACCTCACAGGGGCCTAGCACAGATACGCAGTATTTT	CASSETSQGPSTDTQYF
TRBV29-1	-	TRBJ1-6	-	TGCAGCTCCCGGGACCACCGTAGGTTACCCCTCCACTTT	CSSRDHRRLPLHF
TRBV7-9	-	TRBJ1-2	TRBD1	TGTGCCAGCAGCCTGACAGGGGGTCGAAGCTATGGCTACACCTTC	CASSLTGGRSYGYTF
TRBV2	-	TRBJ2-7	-	TGTGCCAGCACCGGGAGCCTCGACGAGCAGTACTTC	CASTGSLDEQYF
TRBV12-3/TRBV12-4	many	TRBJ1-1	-	TGTGCCAGCAGCCGCAAGGGGGGTGATACTGAAGCTTTCTTT	CASSRKGGDTEAFF
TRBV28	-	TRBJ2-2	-	TGTGCCACCAGGAGGGGGTTCGCGAACACCGGGGAGCTGTTTTTT	CATRRGFANTGELFF
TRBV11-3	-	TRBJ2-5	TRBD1	TGTGCCAGCAGCGCCGGACAGGAGCAAGAGACCCAGTACTTC	CASSAGQEQETQYF
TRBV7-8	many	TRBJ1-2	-	TGTGCCAGCAGCGCCCTCTATGGCTACACCTTC	CASSALYGYTF
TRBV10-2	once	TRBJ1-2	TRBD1	TGCGCCAGCCTTGACAGGGGCAGATCGGGCTACACCTTC	CASLDRGRSGYTF
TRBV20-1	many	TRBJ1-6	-	TGCAGTGCTAGGTTGGGGGTTGGTTCACCCCTCCACTTT	CSARLGVGSPLHF
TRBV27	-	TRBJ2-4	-	TGTGCCAGCAGCCAAGAACACGCCCAGTACTTC	CASSQEHAQYF
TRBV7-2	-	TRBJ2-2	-	-	CASSLGQGYEQYFGELFF